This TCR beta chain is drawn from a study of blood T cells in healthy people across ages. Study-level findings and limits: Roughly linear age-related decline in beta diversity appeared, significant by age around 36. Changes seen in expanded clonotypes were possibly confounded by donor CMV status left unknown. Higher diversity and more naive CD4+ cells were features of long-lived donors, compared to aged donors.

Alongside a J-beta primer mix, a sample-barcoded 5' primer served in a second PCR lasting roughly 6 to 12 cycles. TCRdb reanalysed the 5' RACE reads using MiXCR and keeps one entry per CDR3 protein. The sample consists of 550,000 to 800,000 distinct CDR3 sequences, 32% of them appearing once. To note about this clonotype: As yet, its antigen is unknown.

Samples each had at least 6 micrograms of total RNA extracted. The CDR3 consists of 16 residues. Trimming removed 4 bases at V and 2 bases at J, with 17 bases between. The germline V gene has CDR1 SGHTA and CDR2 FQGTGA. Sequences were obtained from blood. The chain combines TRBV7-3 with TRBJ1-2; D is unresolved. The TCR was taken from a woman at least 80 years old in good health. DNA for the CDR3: TGTGCCAGCAGCTCAGGCCTACCCGACGGAAACTATGGCTACACCTTC. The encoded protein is CASSSGLPDGNYGYTF.